One sample yielded the 2 T cell receptor beta chains listed below, sequenced in a study of PD-1 blockade in classical Hodgkin lymphoma. This table comes from immunoSEQ multiplex PCR, and its TCRdb copy is limited to in-frame clones, with some not included. The repertoire holds 15,000 to 20,000 clones, with 83% as singletons. Sample time point: cycle 4 day 1 (C4D1), after 5 to 7 weeks of nivolumab. The patients all showed relapse after autologous stem cell transplantation, while their brentuximab vedotin exposure varied. The material was peripheral blood mononuclear cells (PBMCs), obtained before the fourth cycle of nivolumab. The receptor source for this set is a human donor with classical Hodgkin lymphoma.

A remark on this clone: At one end the junction does not follow the germline gene, possibly because of a read error. This rearrangement joins TRBV7-9 to TRBJ2-7; 9 bases map to TRBD1. Germline V gives CDR1 SEHNR, CDR2 FQNEAQ (reference sequence). The CDR3 consists of 14 residues. CDR3 loop: CASSPGTGSSEQYF. CDR3 sequence (DNA): TGTGCCAGCAGCCCCGGGACAGGGTCCTCCGAGCAGTACTTC.

This clone showed up just once. The rearrangement joins TRBV4-3 to TRBJ2-2, with 11 bases aligning to TRBD2. V was clipped by 1 base and J by 4 bases; unmatched bases: 5. This CDR3 is built from 17 residues. Germline V gene sequence: CDR1 LGHNA, CDR2 YSLEER. CDR3 bases: TGCGCCAGCAGCCAAGTTCCTAGCGGGGGGACCACCGGGGAGCTGTTTTTT. This codes for CASSQVPSGGTTGELFF.